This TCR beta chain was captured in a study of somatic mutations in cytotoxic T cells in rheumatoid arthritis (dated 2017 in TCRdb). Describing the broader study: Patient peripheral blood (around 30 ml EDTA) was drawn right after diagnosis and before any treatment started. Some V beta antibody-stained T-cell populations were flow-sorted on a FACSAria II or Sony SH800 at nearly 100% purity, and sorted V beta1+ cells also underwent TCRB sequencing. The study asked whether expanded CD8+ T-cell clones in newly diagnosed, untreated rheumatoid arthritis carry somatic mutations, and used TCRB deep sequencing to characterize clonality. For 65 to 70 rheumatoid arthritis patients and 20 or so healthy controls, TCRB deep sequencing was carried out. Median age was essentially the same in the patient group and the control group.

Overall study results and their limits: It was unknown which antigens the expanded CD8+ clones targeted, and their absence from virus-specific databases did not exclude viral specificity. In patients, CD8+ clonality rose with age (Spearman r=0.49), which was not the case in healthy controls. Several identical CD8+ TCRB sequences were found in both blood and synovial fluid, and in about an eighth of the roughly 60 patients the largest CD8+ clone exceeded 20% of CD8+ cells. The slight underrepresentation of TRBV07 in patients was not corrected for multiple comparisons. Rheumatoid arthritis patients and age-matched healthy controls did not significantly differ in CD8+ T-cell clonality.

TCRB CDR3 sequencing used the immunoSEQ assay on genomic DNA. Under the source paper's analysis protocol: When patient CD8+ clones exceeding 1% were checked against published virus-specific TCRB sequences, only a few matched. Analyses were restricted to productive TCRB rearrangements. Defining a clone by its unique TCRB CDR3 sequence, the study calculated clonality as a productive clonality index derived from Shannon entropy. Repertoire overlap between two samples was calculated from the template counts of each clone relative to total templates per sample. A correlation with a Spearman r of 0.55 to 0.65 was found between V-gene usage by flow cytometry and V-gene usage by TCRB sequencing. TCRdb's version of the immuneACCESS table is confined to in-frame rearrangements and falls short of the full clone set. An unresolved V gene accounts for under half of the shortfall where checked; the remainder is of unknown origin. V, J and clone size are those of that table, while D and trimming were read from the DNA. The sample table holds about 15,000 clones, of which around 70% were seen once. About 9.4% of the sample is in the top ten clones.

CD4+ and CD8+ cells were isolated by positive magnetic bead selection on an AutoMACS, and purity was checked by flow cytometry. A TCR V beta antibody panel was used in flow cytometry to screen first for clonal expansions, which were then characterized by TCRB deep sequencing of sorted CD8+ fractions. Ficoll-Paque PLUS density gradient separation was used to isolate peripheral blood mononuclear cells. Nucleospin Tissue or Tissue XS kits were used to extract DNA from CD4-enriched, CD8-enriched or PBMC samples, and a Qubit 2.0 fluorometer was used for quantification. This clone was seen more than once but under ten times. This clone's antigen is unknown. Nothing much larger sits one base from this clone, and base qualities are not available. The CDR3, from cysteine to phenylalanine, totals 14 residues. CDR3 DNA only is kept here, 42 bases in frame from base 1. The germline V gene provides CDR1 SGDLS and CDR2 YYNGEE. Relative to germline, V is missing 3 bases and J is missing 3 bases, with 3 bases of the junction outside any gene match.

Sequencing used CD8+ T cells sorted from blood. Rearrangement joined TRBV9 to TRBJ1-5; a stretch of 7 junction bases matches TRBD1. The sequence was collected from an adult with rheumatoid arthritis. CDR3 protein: CASSEGTVNQPQHF. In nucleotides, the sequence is TGTGCCAGCAGCGAGGGGACAGTCAATCAGCCCCAGCATTTT.